The 32 T cell receptor beta chains in this list originate from one sample, sequenced in a study of response to subunit inactivated influenza vaccine. TCRdb analysed the RT-PCR reads with MiXCR anew, one entry per CDR3 protein. The table lists 280,000 or so distinct CDR3 sequences, just over 20% of them singletons. Here the sequenced sample was PBMCs from blood, taken about 20 months after vaccination. These receptors all stem from a man in his fifties or sixties who received an inactivated influenza vaccine.

The V gene is TRBV20-1, the J gene TRBJ1-2; 11 bases are shared with TRBD1. V was pared by 5 bases and J by 4 bases, with 3 bases of the junction left unmatched. The CDR3 length is 13 residues. Germline CDR1 DFQATT, CDR2 SNEGSKA (reference sequence). The CDR3 DNA is TGCAGTGCTGCCGGGACAGGGGGCTATGGCTACACCTTC. As protein: CSAAGTGGYGYTF.

The rearrangement links TRBV19 to TRBJ2-3, with D possibly matching TRBD2 (5 bases). This CDR3 region has 14 residues. The V gene's germline CDR1 is LNHDA and CDR2 SQIVND (reference sequence). Deletions cut 4 bases from V and 5 bases from J, with 13 bases between. The CDR3, as DNA: TGTGCCAGTAGTAACCTAGCAAATGGAGATACGCAGTATTTT. Translating gives CASSNLANGDTQYF.

The chain uses TRBV20-1 and TRBJ2-3; 14 nucleotides align to TRBD2. The germline gives CDR1 DFQATT, CDR2 SNEGSKA (reference sequence). V shed 6 bases and J 5 bases; nucleotides not matched to a gene: 7. This CDR3 contains 15 residues. The chain's CDR3 is CSATGLAGEVDTQYF. DNA for the CDR3: TGCAGTGCCACGGGACTAGCGGGAGAGGTAGATACGCAGTATTTT.

This chain uses TRBV4-2 with TRBJ1-6, with TRBD1 identical over 7 bases. Germline V CDR1 and CDR2: LGHNA, YNFKEQ. This CDR3 spans 14 amino acids. Unmatched junction bases numbered 6, after V lost 6 bases and J lost 7 bases. The CDR3 bases are TGTGCCAGCAGACCCGGGACAGTGAATTCACCCCTCCACTTT. Amino acid sequence: CASRPGTVNSPLHF.

The sample holds many counts of this clonotype. This sequence joins TRBV10-3 and TRBJ1-1; D is possibly TRBD1 (5 bases). The length of the CDR3 is 12 residues. Between the trimmed V and J ends, which lost 4 bases and 4 bases, there was a span of 7 bases. Germline-derived CDR1 and CDR2 are ENHRY and SYGVKD. CDR3 residues: CAISGGGTEAFF. As DNA, the CDR3 is TGTGCCATCAGTGGGGGCGGCACTGAAGCTTTCTTT.

This clonotype occurred a few times. The chain links TRBV20-1 to TRBJ1-5; 7 bases are shared with TRBD1. CDR1 and CDR2 (germline): DFQATT, SNEGSKA (reference sequence). The CDR3 sequence is 16 residues long. The trim removed 2 bases at V and 0 bases at J, leaving 7 bases unmatched. DNA for the CDR3: TGCAGTGCTAGACGTGGGACAGCTTATAGCAATCAGCCCCAGCATTTT. It codes for CSARRGTAYSNQPQHF.

This clonotype was seen only a few times. The J gene is TRBJ1-2, the V gene TRBV7-2, with D possibly TRBD1 on 6 matching bases. The CDR3 contains 14 residues. Trimming removed 5 bases from V and 8 bases from J, with 18 bases in between. Per germline, CDR1 SGHTA and CDR2 FQGNSA. As DNA, the CDR3 is TGTGCCAGCAGCCCCCAACAGGGTCGGGGAGGCTACACCTTC. Protein: CASSPQQGRGGYTF.

This clonotype was observed a few times. Here the CDR3 reads CASSLRLAGATGELFF. CDR3 nucleotide sequence: TGTGCCAGCAGCCTAAGACTAGCGGGGGCTACCGGGGAGCTGTTTTTT. The V and J genes are TRBV3-1 and TRBJ2-2; 12 bases match TRBD2. Trimming removed 4 bases from V and 5 bases from J; junction bases left unmatched: 5. CDR1 and CDR2 from the germline V gene are LGHDT and YNNKEL (reference sequence). This CDR3 has 16 residues.

The gene calls are TRBV7-9 and TRBJ1-4; possible D gene TRBD1, 6 bases. V gave up 2 bases and J gave up 8 bases, with 9 bases separating them. The germline CDR1 and CDR2 sequences are SEHNR and FQNEAQ (reference sequence). The CDR3 sequence is 13 residues long. The CDR3 reads CASSLSRGEKLFF. The CDR3 nucleotides are TGTGCCAGCAGCTTATCCAGGGGCGAAAAACTGTTTTTT.

This clonotype was counted between two and nine times. V and J are TRBV20-1 and TRBJ1-2; 7 nucleotides agree with TRBD1. From germline, CDR1 is DFQATT and CDR2 SNEGSKA (reference sequence). V shed 4 bases, J shed 7 bases, and the junction held 12 bases outside the gene matches. The length of the CDR3 is 14 residues. CDR3 in DNA: TGCAGTGCTAATGAGGGGGCAGAGCTAGGTGGCTACACCTTC. It codes for CSANEGAELGGYTF.

This clonotype was counted between two and nine times. V usage is TRBV2 and J usage is TRBJ2-2; weak D call: TRBD2 (6 bases). V was shortened by 6 bases and J by 4 bases, with 9 bases between the two germline ends. This CDR3 spans 13 amino acids. Germline assignment: CDR1 SNHLY and CDR2 FYNNEI. In DNA form, the CDR3 reads TGTGCCAGCAGAGGAGCGGGCACCGGGGAGCTGTTTTTT. Its translation: CASRGAGTGELFF.

Regarding this clonotype: One end of the junction varies from germline; a read error may be responsible. V usage is TRBV7-7 and J usage is TRBJ2-5; the D is unclear. CDR1 SSHAT and CDR2 FNYEAQ come from the germline V gene (reference sequence). This CDR3 region has 17 residues. The CDR3 DNA reads as TGTGCTAGCAGCAAAACCCAAGGCGGTGTCGGCCAAGAGACCCAGTACTTC. Protein: CASSKTQGGVGQETQYF.

This chain joins TRBV20-1 and TRBJ2-7; 7 bases are a match to TRBD1. The germline V gene has CDR1 DFQATT and CDR2 SNEGSKA (reference sequence). The V gene end was trimmed by 6 bases and the J gene end by 2 bases; junction bases not matched to a gene: 4. This CDR3 is built from 12 residues. The DNA of the CDR3 is TGCAGTGCGTACAGGGGAACCTACGAGCAGTACTTC. It translates to CSAYRGTYEQYF.

This clonotype was seen only a few times. This CDR3 is CASSQDQGSWGEKLFF. The CDR3 DNA reads as TGCGCCAGCAGCCAAGATCAGGGGAGTTGGGGTGAAAAACTGTTTTTT. The chain joins TRBV4-3 to TRBJ1-4; D perhaps matches TRBD1 (6 bases). The germline V gene has CDR1 LGHNA and CDR2 YSLEER. The CDR3 consists of 16 residues. The germline V and J ends were trimmed by 0 bases and 7 bases, with 15 bases remaining between them.

The chain uses TRBV5-1 and TRBJ1-6; perhaps TRBD1 as D (6 bases). This CDR3 has 14 residues. Trimming removed 0 bases at V and 8 bases at J, with 9 bases between. Germline V gene lookup returns CDR1 SGHRS and CDR2 YFSETQ. The CDR3 DNA reads as TGCGCCAGCAGCTTGGCATACAGGGATTCACCCCTCCACTTT. It is translated as CASSLAYRDSPLHF.

The chain is built from TRBV12-2 and TRBJ1-2; TRBD1 reflects the table's D call only, with no check against the DNA. TRBV12-2 is deemed a pseudogene. The CDR3 is 12 amino acids. CDR3: CASRLREYGYTF. The CDR3 DNA reads as TGTGCAAGTCGCTTACGGGAATATGGCTACACCTTC.

Only a few counts were recorded for this clonotype. The CDR3 sequence: CASSLGTASNRMYF. The DNA for the CDR3 is TGTGCCAGCAGCTTAGGGACGGCCTCAAACCGGATGTACTTC. The chain combines TRBV7-9 with TRBJ2-4; D remains ambiguous. Germline V CDR1 and CDR2: SEHNR, FQNEAQ (reference sequence). V was trimmed by 1 base and J by 15 bases, leaving 19 bases between them. The CDR3 totals 14 residues.

This clonotype has only a few counts. The chain joins TRBV18 to TRBJ1-4, with 8 positions matching TRBD1. This CDR3 spans 15 amino acids. J gave up 7 bases and V 5 bases, and 9 bases lay outside the gene matches. From germline, CDR1 is KGHSH and CDR2 LQKENI. The CDR3 DNA reads TGTGCCAGCTCAGGACGACAGGGGCGGTCTGAAAAACTGTTTTTT. Amino acid sequence: CASSGRQGRSEKLFF.

The chain recombines TRBV29-1 with TRBJ1-1, with unresolved D. V lost 4 bases and J 1 base, leaving 16 bases between the germline ends. The CDR3 spans 15 residues. Germline CDR1 SQVTM, CDR2 ANQGSEA. CDR3 in amino acids: CSVGPRLTTNTEAFF. In nucleotides, the CDR3 is TGCAGCGTTGGCCCCCGATTGACAACGAACACTGAAGCTTTCTTT.

The chain uses TRBV5-5 and TRBJ2-5; D remains ambiguous. The CDR3 runs 15 residues. Deletions cut 4 bases from V and 3 bases from J, with 16 bases between. Germline lookup yields CDR1 SGHKS and CDR2 YYEKEE (reference sequence). Here the CDR3 DNA reads TGTGCCAGCAGCCCGTTAAACTGGGGTAAAGAGACCCAGTACTTC. Its translation is CASSPLNWGKETQYF.

This rearrangement joins TRBV7-2 to TRBJ1-3, with D perhaps matching TRBD1 (5 bases). The ends were cut back, 0 bases at V and 0 bases at J, with 6 bases in the middle. CDR3 size: 15 residues. Germline lookup yields CDR1 SGHTA and CDR2 FQGNSA. The CDR3 DNA reads TGTGCCAGCAGCTTAGCCGACAGCTCTGGAAACACCATATATTTT. Its translation: CASSLADSSGNTIYF.

The V gene is TRBV20-1, the J gene TRBJ1-3; possibly TRBD1 for D (5 bases). Germline V gene lookup returns CDR1 DFQATT and CDR2 SNEGSKA (reference sequence). The ends were cut back, 5 bases at V and 5 bases at J, with 16 bases in the middle. The CDR3 has 14 amino acids. The CDR3 DNA reads TGCAGTGCTTACCGGGACCGCTATAGAAACACCATATATTTT. Its translation is CSAYRDRYRNTIYF.

This clonotype was counted at least ten times. This rearrangement joins TRBV28 to TRBJ1-5; TRBD1 aligns across 10 bases. Germline assignment: CDR1 MDHEN and CDR2 SYDVKM. The CDR3 is 14 amino acids. Trimming removed 6 bases from V and 7 bases from J; junction bases left unmatched: 6. CDR3 amino acids: CASRQGQGGQPQHF. DNA of the CDR3: TGTGCCAGCAGACAAGGACAGGGGGGACAGCCCCAGCATTTT.

This clonotype was seen more than once but under ten times. V is TRBV4-3 and J is TRBJ1-2, with 9 bases aligning to TRBD1. Trimming took 0 bases from V and 6 from J; bases not matched to a gene: 8. This CDR3 contains 16 residues. CDR1 is LGHNA and CDR2 is YSLEER in the germline V gene. As DNA, the CDR3 is TGCGCCAGCAGCCAAGATATGGGACAGGGAGGAGATGGCTACACCTTC. It encodes CASSQDMGQGGDGYTF.

This clonotype has just a few counts. The chain joins TRBV6-1 to TRBJ1-1; 7 nucleotides match TRBD1. The CDR3 length is 16 residues. V lost 6 bases and J lost 0; bases outside the gene matches: 10. Per the germline V gene, CDR1 is MNHNS and CDR2 is SASEGT. DNA for the CDR3: TGTGCCAGCAGAGCCCGGACAGGCCACATGAACACTGAAGCTTTCTTT. It specifies CASRARTGHMNTEAFF.

The gene calls are TRBV14 and TRBJ1-1; D is unclear. This CDR3 is built from 13 residues. V shed 1 base and J shed 11 bases, with 14 bases lying between them. The germline V gene encodes CDR1 SGHDN and CDR2 FVKESK. CDR3 protein: CASSQVRVGEAFF. The CDR3 DNA reads as TGTGCCAGCAGCCAAGTGAGGGTCGGGGAGGCTTTCTTT.

The table lists this clonotype with many counts. The J gene is TRBJ2-2, the V gene TRBV20-1; D is unclear. The ends were cut back, 7 bases at V and 0 bases at J, with 9 bases in the middle. This CDR3 region has 13 residues. The V gene's germline CDR1 is DFQATT and CDR2 SNEGSKA (reference sequence). CDR3 protein: CSVPRANTGELFF. The DNA for the CDR3 is TGCAGTGTTCCGCGCGCGAACACCGGGGAGCTGTTTTTT.

The V gene is TRBV12-3 or TRBV12-4, the J gene TRBJ2-3; no firm D call. V was shortened by 7 bases and J by 7 bases, with 9 bases between the two germline ends. This CDR3 comprises 11 residues. The CDR3 DNA reads TGTGCCAGCATTGGTGGTAATACGCAGTATTTT. This sequence encodes CASIGGNTQYF.

This clonotype was seen a handful of times. The chain employs TRBV3-1 and TRBJ2-2; D is uncertain. Germline CDR1 and CDR2: LGHDT and YNNKEL (reference sequence). There are 13 residues in the CDR3. Between the trimmed V and J ends, which lost 2 bases and 6 bases, there was a span of 7 bases. CDR3 region: CASSQLVAGELFF. CDR3 sequence (DNA): TGTGCCAGCAGCCAATTGGTCGCCGGGGAGCTGTTTTTT.

Points on this clonotype: One end of the junction fails to match germline, which may point to a read error. This chain connects TRBV7-9 to TRBJ2-1; possible D gene TRBD2, 5 bases. Germline CDR1 reads SEHNR; CDR2 reads FQNEAQ (reference sequence). CDR3 size: 12 residues. This CDR3 reads CASSLGPADSTF. For the CDR3, the DNA is TGTGCCAGCAGCTTAGGCCCAGCGGATAGTACCTTC.

The chain is built from TRBV7-2 and TRBJ2-1; tentatively, D is TRBD1 (6 bases). The germline CDR1 and CDR2 sequences are SGHTA and FQGNSA. V lost 8 bases to trimming and J lost 4 bases, with 15 bases between them. This CDR3 region has 14 residues. CDR3 in DNA: TGTGCCAGCGGGGGTCAGGGGTCTTACAATGAGCAGTTCTTC. This translates into CASGGQGSYNEQFF.

CDR3 protein: CASSNLQEAFF. The CDR3 region has the DNA TGTGCCAGCAGCAACCTACAGGAGGCTTTCTTT. The chain employs TRBV12-3 or TRBV12-4 and TRBJ1-1, with a weak D call TRBD1 (5 bases). This CDR3 is 11 amino acids long. Trimming took off 6 bases at V and 11 bases at J, with 13 bases between the two ends.